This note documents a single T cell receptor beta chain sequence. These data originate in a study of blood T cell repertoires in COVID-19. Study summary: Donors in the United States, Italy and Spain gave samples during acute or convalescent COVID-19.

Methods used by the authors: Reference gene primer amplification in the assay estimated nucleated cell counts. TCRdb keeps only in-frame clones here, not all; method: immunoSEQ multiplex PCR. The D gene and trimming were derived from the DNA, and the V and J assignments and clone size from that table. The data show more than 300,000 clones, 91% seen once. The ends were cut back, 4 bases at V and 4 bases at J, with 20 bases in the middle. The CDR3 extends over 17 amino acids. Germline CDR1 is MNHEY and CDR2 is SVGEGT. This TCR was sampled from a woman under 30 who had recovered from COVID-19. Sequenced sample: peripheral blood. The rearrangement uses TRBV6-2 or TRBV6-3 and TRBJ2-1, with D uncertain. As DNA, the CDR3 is TGTGCCAGCAGTTCGCCTCTTGGTAGCAGAAGTTACAATGAGCAGTTCTTC. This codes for CASSSPLGSRSYNEQFF.